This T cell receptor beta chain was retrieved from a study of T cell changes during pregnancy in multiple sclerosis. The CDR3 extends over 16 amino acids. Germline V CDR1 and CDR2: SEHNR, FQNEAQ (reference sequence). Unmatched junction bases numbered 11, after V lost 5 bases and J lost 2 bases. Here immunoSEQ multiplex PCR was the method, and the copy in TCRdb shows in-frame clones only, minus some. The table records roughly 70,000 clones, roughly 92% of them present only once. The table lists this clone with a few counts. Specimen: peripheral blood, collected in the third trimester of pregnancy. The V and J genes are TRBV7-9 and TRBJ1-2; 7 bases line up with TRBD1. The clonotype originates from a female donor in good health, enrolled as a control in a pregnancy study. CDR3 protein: CASSPRTGPKNYGYTF. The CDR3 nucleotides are TGTGCCAGCAGCCCGCGGACAGGTCCGAAGAACTATGGCTACACCTTC.